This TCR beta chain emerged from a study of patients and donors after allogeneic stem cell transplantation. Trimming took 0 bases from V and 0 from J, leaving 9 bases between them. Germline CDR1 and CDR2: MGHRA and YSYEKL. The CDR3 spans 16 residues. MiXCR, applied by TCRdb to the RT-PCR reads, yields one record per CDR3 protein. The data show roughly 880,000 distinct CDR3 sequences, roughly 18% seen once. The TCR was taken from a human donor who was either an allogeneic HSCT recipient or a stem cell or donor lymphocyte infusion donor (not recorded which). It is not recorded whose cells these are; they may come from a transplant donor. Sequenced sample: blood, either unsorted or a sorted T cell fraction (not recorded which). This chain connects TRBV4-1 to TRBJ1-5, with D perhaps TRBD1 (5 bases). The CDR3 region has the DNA TGCGCCAGCAGCCAAGAGCGACAGTATAGCAATCAGCCCCAGCATTTT. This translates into CASSQERQYSNQPQHF.